Following are 5 T cell receptor beta chains from one sample sequenced in a study of CD4 T cells in relation to SARS-CoV-2 and coronaviruses. The protocol was immunoSEQ multiplex PCR, while the TCRdb copy is restricted to in-frame clones and leaves out a portion. Among about 64,000 clones listed, about 95% were seen once. Unexposed donor CD4+ T cells date from about 2011-2019, before the COVID-19 pandemic. The sequenced sample consisted of naive CD4+ T cells from PBMCs. The subset was: naive CD4+ T cells isolated by negative enrichment. Receptors originate from a human donor in good health.

The V gene is TRBV5-5, the J gene TRBJ2-7; D might be TRBD1 (5 bases). The germline V gene has CDR1 SGHKS and CDR2 YYEKEE (reference sequence). This CDR3 is 13 amino acids long. V lost 6 bases and J 3 bases, leaving 13 bases between the germline ends. CDR3 coding DNA: TGTGCCAGCAAAAGACAGAAGGACTACGAGCAGTACTTC. It codes for CASKRQKDYEQYF.

The chain couples TRBV10-3 to TRBJ1-1; 10 bases are a match to TRBD1. CDR1 ENHRY and CDR2 SYGVKD come from the germline V gene. The length of the CDR3 is 13 residues. V gave up 10 bases and J gave up 4 bases; unmatched junction bases: 6. CDR3 sequence reads: CATSDRGGTEAFF. Here the CDR3 DNA reads TGTGCCACTTCGGACAGGGGGGGCACTGAAGCTTTCTTT.

The chain joins TRBV28 to TRBJ2-7, with D perhaps given as TRBD1 or TRBD2 (6 bases each). CDR1 and CDR2 from the germline V gene are MDHEN and SYDVKM. V lost 2 bases, J lost 0 bases, and 11 bases lay in between. The CDR3 has 15 amino acids. The CDR3 coding sequence is TGTGCCAGCAGTTTACCAGGGGAGGCCTCCTACGAGCAGTACTTC. It is translated as CASSLPGEASYEQYF.

This clone has only a few counts. V usage is TRBV7-3 and J usage is TRBJ2-1; 9 bases agree with TRBD2. J lost 7 bases, V lost 1 base, and 5 bases had no gene match. There are 15 residues in the CDR3. Germline lookup yields CDR1 SGHTA and CDR2 FQGTGA. CDR3 amino acids: CASSLIAGDGNEQFF. CDR3 nucleotides: TGTGCCAGCAGCTTAATAGCGGGAGATGGGAATGAGCAGTTCTTC.

This rearrangement joins TRBV6-5 to TRBJ1-2, with unresolved D. CDR3 length: 16 amino acids. Germline CDR1 reads MNHEY; CDR2 reads SVGAGI. V lost 0 bases and J 0 bases, leaving 11 bases between the germline ends. The CDR3 region is CASSYSFGLANYGYTF. The CDR3 DNA follows: TGTGCCAGCAGTTACTCATTCGGGCTGGCTAACTATGGCTACACCTTC.